This T cell receptor beta chain was sequenced in a study of CD8+ T cells in alopecia areata. The study, taken as a whole, reports: Many expanded lesional clones persisted in scalp and blood during tofacitinib treatment. Lesional scalp, especially alopecia totalis/universalis, showed higher clonality than normal scalp. Patients showed less clear TCR sequence sharing than mice, possibly partly because of HLA diversity. Tofacitinib significantly lowered scalp clonality and expanded CD8+ clones among the top 100.

This clone was seen more than once but under ten times. Its antigen is undetermined. This CDR3 region has 15 residues. Germline values: CDR1 LGHNA, CDR2 YSLEER. V trimming: 0 bases; J trimming: 6 bases; junction bases outside the gene matches: 5. Documented treatment: oral pan-JAK inhibitor, 5-10 mg twice daily. Reverse transcribed after extraction, RNA yielded cDNA as the sequencing template. Clones were sequenced by immunoSEQ multiplex PCR, and TCRdb holds only the in-frame ones, with some missing. Among about 64,000 clones listed, more than 45% were seen once. The specimen comprised CD8+ T cells sorted from blood, sampled at roughly week 38, from a patient treated with tofacitinib. This sequence was found in a human donor with alopecia areata. The chain has TRBV4-3 and TRBJ2-3, with TRBD2 matching over 8 bases. This chain's CDR3 is CASSQELAVRDTQYF. In nucleotides, the CDR3 is TGCGCCAGCAGCCAAGAACTAGCGGTTCGGGATACGCAGTATTTT.